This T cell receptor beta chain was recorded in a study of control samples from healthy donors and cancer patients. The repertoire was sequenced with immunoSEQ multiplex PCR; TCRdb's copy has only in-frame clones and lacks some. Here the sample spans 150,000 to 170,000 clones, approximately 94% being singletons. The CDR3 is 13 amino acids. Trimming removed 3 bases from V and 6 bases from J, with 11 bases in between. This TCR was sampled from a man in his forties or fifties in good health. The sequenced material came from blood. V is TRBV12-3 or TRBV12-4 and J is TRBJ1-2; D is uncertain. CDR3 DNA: TGTGCCAGCAGTTTGACTCCCCCCAATGGCTACACCTTC. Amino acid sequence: CASSLTPPNGYTF.